This TCR beta chain was found in a study of shared clonotypes between healthy human individuals. Evenly divided among several immunoSEQ plates was the genomic DNA of each subset. Sequencing was performed with immunoSEQ multiplex PCR; in TCRdb, only in-frame clones are kept and a portion is missing. The data hold about 520,000 clones, with approximately 78% observed a single time. Per germline, CDR1 SNHLY and CDR2 FYNNEI. The V end lost 7 bases, the J end lost 7 bases, and 14 bases lay between the germline ends. The CDR3 length is 13 residues. This TCR was sampled from a middle-aged woman in good health. Some clones in this sample may be carry-over from other donors' samples. The chain employs TRBV2 and TRBJ1-5, with unresolved D. The source material was PBMCs. CDR3 sequence reads: CASTWRQSQPQHF. CDR3 DNA sequence: TGTGCCAGCACCTGGAGGCAGAGCCAGCCCCAGCATTTT.